This T cell receptor beta chain was sequenced for a study of graft-versus-host responses after intestinal transplantation. Broader study findings: Recipient bone marrow held GvH clones, some seen earlier in ileum or blood. Graft-donor T cell macrochimerism coincided with high graft-versus-host to host-versus-graft clonal ratios in allografts.

This clone has only one observation. Its matching antigen is unknown. Here immunoSEQ multiplex PCR was the method, and the copy in TCRdb shows in-frame clones only, minus some. Of approximately 85,000 clones listed, around 93% are singletons. The CDR3 is 14 amino acids. Germline V lookup: CDR1 MNHEY, CDR2 SVGAGI. Trimming cost V 0 bases and J 9 bases, with 12 bases left between them. This material consisted of unstimulated CD8+ T cells sorted from spleen or lymph node cells, taken before transplant. The J gene is TRBJ2-1, the V gene TRBV6-5; D is ambiguous. This TCR was recovered from a human donor who was the organ donor for an intestinal transplant. CDR3 DNA: TGTGCCAGCAGTTACTCACTGACGCCGGGTGAGCAGTTCTTC. Encoded protein: CASSYSLTPGEQFF.